The 4 T cell receptor beta chains in this list originate from one sample, sequenced in a study of blood T cells in healthy people across ages. It was with a sample-barcoded 5' primer and a J-beta primer mix that a second PCR of roughly 7 to 12 cycles was run. TCRdb analysed the 5' RACE reads with MiXCR anew, one entry per CDR3 protein. Among about 830,000 distinct CDR3 sequences listed, about 62% were seen once. The sample consisted of blood. The receptors originated from a man between 25 and 39 years old in good health.

This rearrangement joins TRBV7-3 to TRBJ2-1; TRBD2 is a possible D gene (6 bases). The V gene lost 1 base and the J gene lost 0 bases, with 16 bases spanning the gap. Germline values: CDR1 SGHTA, CDR2 FQGTGA. The CDR3 contains 18 residues. The CDR3 DNA reads TGTGCCAGCAGCTTAAGGCCCCCCGGGGGTGACTCCTACAATGAGCAGTTCTTC. Protein sequence: CASSLRPPGGDSYNEQFF.

The J gene is TRBJ2-7, the V gene TRBV11-1, with D hard to call. Trimming shortened V by 3 bases and J by 1 base, and 13 bases separated the two germline ends. Germline CDR1 and CDR2: SGHAT and FQDESV (reference sequence). CDR3 length: 15 amino acids. The CDR3 bases are TGTGCCAGCAGCTTGACGCAAGACACTTCCTACGAGCAGTACTTC. It codes for CASSLTQDTSYEQYF.

The rearrangement joins TRBV2 to TRBJ2-5, with no clear D. The V end lost 8 bases, the J end lost 2 bases, and 24 bases lay between the germline ends. Germline assignment: CDR1 SNHLY and CDR2 FYNNEI. The CDR3 spans 17 residues. The CDR3 region has the DNA TGTGCCAGCTTCCTAGGTGGACCGCCCTCCTCGCAAGAGACCCAGTACTTC. This codes for CASFLGGPPSSQETQYF. Filled out from reference TRBV2 and TRBJ2-5, the complete variable domain reads EPEVTQTPSHQVTQMGQEVILRCVPISNHLYFYWYRQILGQKVEFLVSFYNNEISEKSEIFDDQFSVERPDGSNFTLKIRSTKLEDSAMYFCASFLGGPPSSQETQYFGPGTRLLVL.

This chain joins TRBV6-6 and TRBJ2-3; D call uncertain. Germline CDR1 is MNHNY and CDR2 is SVGAGI (reference sequence). CDR3 size: 16 residues. Between the trimmed V and J ends, which lost 2 bases and 1 base, there was a span of 13 bases. CDR3 DNA: TGTGCCAGCAGTTACGCTCCCCGCGGTGGCACAGATACGCAGTATTTT. Translation: CASSYAPRGGTDTQYF.